The clone carrying this TCR beta chain was picked up a small number of times. Unique molecular identifiers had been added to the TCR beta cDNA libraries. TCRdb called the PCR reads again in MiXCR, with one record for every CDR3 protein. Of approximately 570,000 distinct CDR3 sequences listed, around 40% are singletons. The data derive from a study of post-analysis software for immune sequencing data. This sequence originates from a girl aged 5-17 years with multiple sclerosis. The sample comprised blood.

CDR3 amino acids: CSARGQVGGYEQFF. CDR3 nucleotides: TGCAGTGCTAGGGGACAGGTTGGGGGCTATGAGCAGTTCTTC. The gene calls are TRBV20-1 and TRBJ2-1, with TRBD1 identical over 8 bases. The CDR3 consists of 14 residues. Germline CDR1 DFQATT, CDR2 SNEGSKA (reference sequence). Unmatched junction bases numbered 9, after V lost 3 bases and J lost 8 bases.